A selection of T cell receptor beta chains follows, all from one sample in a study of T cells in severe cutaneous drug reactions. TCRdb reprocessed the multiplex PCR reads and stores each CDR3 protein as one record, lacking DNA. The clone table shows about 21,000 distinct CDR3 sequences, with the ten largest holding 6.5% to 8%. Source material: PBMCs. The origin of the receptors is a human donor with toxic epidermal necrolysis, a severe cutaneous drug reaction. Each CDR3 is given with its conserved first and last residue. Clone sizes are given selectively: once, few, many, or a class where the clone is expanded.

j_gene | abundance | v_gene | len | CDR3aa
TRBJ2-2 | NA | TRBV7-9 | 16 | CASSPRRGPNTGELFF
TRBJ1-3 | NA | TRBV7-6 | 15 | CASSSSGGAGNTIYF
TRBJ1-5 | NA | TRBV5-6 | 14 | CASSPGQGDQPQHF
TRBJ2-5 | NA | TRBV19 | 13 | CASSQQGRETQYF
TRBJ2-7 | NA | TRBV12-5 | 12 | CASGLGRHEQYF
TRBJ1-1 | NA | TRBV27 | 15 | CASSLYPGTATEAFF
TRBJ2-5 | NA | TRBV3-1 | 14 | CASSPMRGGETQYF
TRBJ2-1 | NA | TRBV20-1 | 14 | CSAIRRGARGEQFF
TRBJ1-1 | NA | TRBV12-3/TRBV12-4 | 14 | CASRVGEGPTEAFF
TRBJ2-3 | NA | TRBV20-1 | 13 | CSAERDGTDTQYF
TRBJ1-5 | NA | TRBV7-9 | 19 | CASSLVSGTGRVDNQPQHF
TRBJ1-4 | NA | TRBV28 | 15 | CASSLPQGRNEKLFF
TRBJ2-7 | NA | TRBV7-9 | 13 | CASSSDYAYEQYF
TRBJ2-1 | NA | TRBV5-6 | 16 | CASSRPERPSYNEQFF
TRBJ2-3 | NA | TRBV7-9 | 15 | CASSQQTGRTDTQYF
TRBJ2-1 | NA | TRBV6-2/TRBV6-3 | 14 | CASSLGLAGIKQFF
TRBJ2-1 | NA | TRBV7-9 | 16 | CASSRVGRELGNEQFF
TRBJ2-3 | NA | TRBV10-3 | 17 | CATLEGLAGGSEDTQYF
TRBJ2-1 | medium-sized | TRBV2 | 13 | CAREYRDNNEQFF